This T cell receptor (beta chain) was observed in a study of OX40 agonist ivuxolimab in advanced cancers. Whole-study context: Males comprised about 84% of the group, whose mean age was approximately 60 years (range about 23 to 80). Study-wide results and caveats: Also present in some nonresponders was a low level of normalized T-cell clonal expansion. Among T cells, CD8+ cells averaged more expanded clones than CD4+ cells.

Some clones are missing from TCRdb's copy, which holds only in-frame ones; the method was immunoSEQ multiplex PCR. The sample yields some 60,000 clones, roughly 84% seen once. Remarks on this clone: The target antigen is unknown.

Germline CDR1 MNHEY, CDR2 SMNVEV (reference sequence). The trim removed 5 bases at V and 10 bases at J, leaving 9 bases unmatched. The CDR3 runs to 15 residues. The sequence was collected from an adult with an advanced solid tumor such as melanoma, head and neck, liver or kidney cancer. The V gene is TRBV27, the J gene TRBJ1-6, with TRBD1 matching over 9 bases. Specimen: CD4+ or CD8+ T cells sorted from blood, collected in a trial of the OX40 agonist ivuxolimab. This CDR3 reads CASSTYRGPRSPLHF. The CDR3 DNA reads as TGTGCCAGCAGTACCTACAGGGGGCCTCGGTCACCCCTCCACTTT.